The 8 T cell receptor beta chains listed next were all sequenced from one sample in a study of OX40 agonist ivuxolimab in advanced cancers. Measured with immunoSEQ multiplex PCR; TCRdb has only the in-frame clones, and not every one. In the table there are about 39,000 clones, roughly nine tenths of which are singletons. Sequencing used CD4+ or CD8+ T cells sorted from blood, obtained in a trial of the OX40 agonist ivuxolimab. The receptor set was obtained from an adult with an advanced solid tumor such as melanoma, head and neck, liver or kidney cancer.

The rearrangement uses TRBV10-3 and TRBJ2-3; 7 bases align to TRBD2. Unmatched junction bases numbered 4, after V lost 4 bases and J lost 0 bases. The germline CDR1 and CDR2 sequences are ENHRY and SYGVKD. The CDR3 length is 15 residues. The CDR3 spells CAISGLAASTDTQYF. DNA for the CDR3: TGTGCCATCAGTGGGCTAGCGGCTAGCACAGATACGCAGTATTTT.

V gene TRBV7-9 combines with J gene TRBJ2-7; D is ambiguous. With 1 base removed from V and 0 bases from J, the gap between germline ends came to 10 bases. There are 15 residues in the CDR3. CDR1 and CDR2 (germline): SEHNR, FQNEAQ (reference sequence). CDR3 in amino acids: CASSLVSAYSYEQYF. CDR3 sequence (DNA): TGTGCCAGCAGCTTAGTGTCGGCCTACTCCTACGAGCAGTACTTC.

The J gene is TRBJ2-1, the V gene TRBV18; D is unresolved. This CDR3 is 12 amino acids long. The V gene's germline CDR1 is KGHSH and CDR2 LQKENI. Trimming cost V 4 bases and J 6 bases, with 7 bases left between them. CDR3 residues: CASSLSRNEQFF. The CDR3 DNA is TGTGCCAGCTCACTTTCCCGCAATGAGCAGTTCTTC.

The CDR3 DNA reads as TGCGCCAGCAGCCAAGAAGGGGACAGGGGGGATGGCTACACCTTC. It encodes CASSQEGDRGDGYTF. This chain joins TRBV4-3 and TRBJ1-2; 11 bases agree with TRBD1. Looked up from germline, CDR1 is LGHNA and CDR2 is YSLEER. V lost 0 bases, J lost 6 bases, and 3 bases stayed unmatched. CDR3 length: 15 residues.

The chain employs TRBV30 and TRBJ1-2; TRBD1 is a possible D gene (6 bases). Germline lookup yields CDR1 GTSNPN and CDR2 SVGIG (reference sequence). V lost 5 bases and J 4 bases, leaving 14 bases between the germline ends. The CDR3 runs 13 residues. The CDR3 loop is CAWDPGAGYGYTF. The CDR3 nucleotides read TGTGCCTGGGATCCGGGGGCTGGCTATGGCTACACCTTC.

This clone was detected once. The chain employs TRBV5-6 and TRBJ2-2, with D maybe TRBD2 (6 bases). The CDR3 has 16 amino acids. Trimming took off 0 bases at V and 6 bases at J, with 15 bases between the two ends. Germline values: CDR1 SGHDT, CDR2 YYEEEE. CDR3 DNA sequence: TGTGCCAGCAGCTTGGACGGAGAAACGGGGGCCGGGGAGCTGTTTTTT. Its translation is CASSLDGETGAGELFF. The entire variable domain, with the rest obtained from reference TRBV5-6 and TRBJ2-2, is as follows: DAGVTQSPTHLIKTRGQQVTLRCSPKSGHDTVSWYQQALGQGPQFIFQYYEEEERQRGNFPDRFSGHQFPNYSSELNVNALLLGDSALYLCASSLDGETGAGELFFGEGSRLTVL.

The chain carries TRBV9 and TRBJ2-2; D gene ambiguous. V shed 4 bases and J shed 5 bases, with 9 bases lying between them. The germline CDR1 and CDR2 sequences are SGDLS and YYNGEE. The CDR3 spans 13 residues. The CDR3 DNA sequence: TGTGCCAGCAGCCCTAGTGGGACCGGGGAGCTGTTTTTT. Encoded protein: CASSPSGTGELFF.

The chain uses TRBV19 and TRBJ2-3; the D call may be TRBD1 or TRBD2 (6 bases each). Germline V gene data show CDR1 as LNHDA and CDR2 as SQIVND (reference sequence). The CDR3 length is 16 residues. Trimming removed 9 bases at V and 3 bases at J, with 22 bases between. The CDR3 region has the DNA TGTGCCAGACCGTGGGGGGCAGGGACGGGAACAGATACGCAGTATTTT. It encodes CARPWGAGTGTDTQYF.